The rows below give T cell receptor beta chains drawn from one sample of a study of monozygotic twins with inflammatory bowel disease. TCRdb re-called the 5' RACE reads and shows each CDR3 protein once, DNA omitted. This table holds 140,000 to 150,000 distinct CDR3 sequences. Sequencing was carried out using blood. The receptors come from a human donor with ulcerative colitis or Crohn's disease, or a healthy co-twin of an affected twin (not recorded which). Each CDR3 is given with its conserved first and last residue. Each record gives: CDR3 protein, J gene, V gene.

CASSWDAGSSYEQYF TRBJ2-7 TRBV5-1
CASSAQGTQPQHF TRBJ1-5 TRBV3-1
CASSPPTTGRYEQYF TRBJ2-7 TRBV18
CASSQGFGDGEQFF TRBJ2-1 TRBV5-4
CAISESRLSHTF TRBJ1-2 TRBV10-3
CSARRGGGYEQYF TRBJ2-7 TRBV20-1
CASRGLAAGGGTYNEQFF TRBJ2-1 TRBV11-2
CASSGQGGNNQPQHF TRBJ1-5 TRBV7-2
CASSPPIGNEKLFF TRBJ1-4 TRBV9
CASSFSIGTTRYEQYF TRBJ2-7 TRBV28
CAIRESGLVFDEQFF TRBJ2-1 TRBV10-3
CASSPLAGGYNEQFF TRBJ2-1 TRBV7-2
CASSPPLSSWDTQYF TRBJ2-3 TRBV5-1
CSARVQAGLDSYNEQFF TRBJ2-1 TRBV20-1
CASSWGRSNEQFF TRBJ2-1 TRBV7-6
CSALSRTRRFQETQYF TRBJ2-5 TRBV20-1
CATQGVYEQYF TRBJ2-7 TRBV25-1
CASSSGIRGTVRETQYF TRBJ2-5 TRBV5-1
CASSLSDRFNEQYF TRBJ2-7 TRBV12-3/TRBV12-4
CASSLGVQKEQYF TRBJ2-7 TRBV7-2
CASSESTGTGFAETQYF TRBJ2-5 TRBV25-1
CASSLVVPGFGRETQYF TRBJ2-5 TRBV5-1
CATRTSGRGNEQFF TRBJ2-1 TRBV24-1
CASSLGPGQGSEQYF TRBJ2-7 TRBV5-1
CSVAFAGINTEAFF TRBJ1-1 TRBV29-1
CASRLAGPGDEQYF TRBJ2-7 TRBV10-2
CSVGGSINVLTF TRBJ2-6 TRBV29-1
CASHGGSSYNEQFF TRBJ2-1 TRBV18
CASSLGGTGYNEQFF TRBJ2-1 TRBV12-3/TRBV12-4
CSANEGATNEKLFF TRBJ1-4 TRBV20-1
CASSFTGTMNRQPQHF TRBJ1-5 TRBV7-2
CASRSGTPNTGELFF TRBJ2-2 TRBV12-3/TRBV12-4
CASSSRGGNEQFF TRBJ2-1 TRBV7-9
CASSLRGQGGDEQFF TRBJ2-1 TRBV27
CSARTGGSNQPQHF TRBJ1-5 TRBV20-1
CASSLETGLWDEQYF TRBJ2-7 TRBV5-1
CASSLEGADYGYTF TRBJ1-2 TRBV7-3
CASSLGTGDGYTF TRBJ1-2 TRBV5-1
CASSPKGGHYGYTF TRBJ1-2 TRBV9
CASSTDGLMNTEAFF TRBJ1-1 TRBV5-1
CASSPRTGLYYGYTF TRBJ1-2 TRBV12-3/TRBV12-4
CSAREGGNSPLHF TRBJ1-6 TRBV20-1
CSAGGQTNTIYF TRBJ1-3 TRBV20-1
CASSSDRVEAEQYF TRBJ2-7 TRBV7-9
CAIAPGLVLSNEQFF TRBJ2-1 TRBV10-3
CASSTAGWAFF TRBJ1-1 TRBV2
CASSLAEYGYTF TRBJ1-2 TRBV5-1
CASSLGGGNTGELFF TRBJ2-2 TRBV11-2
CASSLGLAGDEQFF TRBJ2-1 TRBV5-1
CASSLSGLAGELFF TRBJ2-2 TRBV28
CASSLRPGLHYEQYF TRBJ2-7 TRBV12-3/TRBV12-4
CASSVDGRGRSPLHF TRBJ1-6 TRBV9
CASTGQGIYNEQFF TRBJ2-1 TRBV2
CASSVKPGLAVFTGELFF TRBJ2-2 TRBV11-2
CASSQIGGLGNTIYF TRBJ1-3 TRBV4-3
CASSFRQNTMNTEAFF TRBJ1-1 TRBV27
CASSLTGGRTGELFF TRBJ2-2 TRBV19
CASSQEGRDEQFF TRBJ2-1 TRBV4-3
CASRPRFNEQFF TRBJ2-1 TRBV27